Below, 5 T cell receptor beta chains from the same sample are listed, as sequenced in a study of blood T cell repertoires in COVID-19. Generated by immunoSEQ multiplex PCR, the TCRdb table keeps only in-frame clones and is missing some. Seen here are 300,000 or so clones, around 86% observed once, and the top ten hold about 10%. Sequenced material: PBMCs or T cells enriched from blood (not recorded which). These receptors originate from a woman aged 18 to 35 who had recovered from COVID-19.

This chain uses TRBV4-1 with TRBJ2-2, with D unclear. This CDR3 is 13 amino acids long. With 4 bases removed from V and 2 bases from J, the gap between germline ends came to 5 bases. Germline-derived CDR1 and CDR2 are MGHRA and YSYEKL. Written as DNA, the CDR3 is TGCGCCAGCAGCCCGAGTAACACCGGGGAGCTGTTTTTT. It encodes CASSPSNTGELFF.

This clone was detected a few times. The chain carries TRBV7-9 and TRBJ2-3; 8 bases agree with TRBD2. The CDR3 loop spans 17 amino acids. In germline, CDR1 is SEHNR, CDR2 FQNEAQ (reference sequence). The J segment lost 4 bases and the V segment lost 1 base, leaving 10 bases of the junction unmatched. The CDR3 bases are TGTGCCAGCAGCTTAGGGGTTATAGCGGGATTGGCAGATACGCAGTATTTT. Translation gives CASSLGVIAGLADTQYF.

This chain connects TRBV28 to TRBJ1-1, with 12 bases lining up with TRBD1. The CDR3 extends over 16 amino acids. J lost 5 bases, V lost 4 bases, and 8 bases had no gene match. Germline V gene sequence: CDR1 MDHEN, CDR2 SYDVKM. The CDR3 here is CASSSSGQGAGTEAFF. The CDR3 bases are TGTGCCAGCAGTTCCTCGGGACAGGGGGCGGGTACTGAAGCTTTCTTT.

The chain combines TRBV27 with TRBJ1-6; a weak D match, TRBD1 (5 bases). This CDR3 has 15 residues. V lost 2 bases and J lost 9, with 14 bases in between. Germline-derived CDR1 and CDR2 are MNHEY and SMNVEV (reference sequence). CDR3: CASSLQGAVGSPLHF. The CDR3 bases are TGTGCCAGCAGTTTACAAGGGGCGGTTGGTTCACCCCTCCACTTT.

This clone has just a few counts. This sequence joins TRBV7-2 and TRBJ1-2; D gene uncertain. Germline V gives CDR1 SGHTA, CDR2 FQGNSA. Deletions cut 5 bases from V and 6 bases from J, with 16 bases between. The CDR3 consists of 14 residues. In nucleotides, the CDR3 is TGTGCCAGCAGCGAGGGCCCGTTTATGAATGGCTACACCTTC. Protein sequence: CASSEGPFMNGYTF.